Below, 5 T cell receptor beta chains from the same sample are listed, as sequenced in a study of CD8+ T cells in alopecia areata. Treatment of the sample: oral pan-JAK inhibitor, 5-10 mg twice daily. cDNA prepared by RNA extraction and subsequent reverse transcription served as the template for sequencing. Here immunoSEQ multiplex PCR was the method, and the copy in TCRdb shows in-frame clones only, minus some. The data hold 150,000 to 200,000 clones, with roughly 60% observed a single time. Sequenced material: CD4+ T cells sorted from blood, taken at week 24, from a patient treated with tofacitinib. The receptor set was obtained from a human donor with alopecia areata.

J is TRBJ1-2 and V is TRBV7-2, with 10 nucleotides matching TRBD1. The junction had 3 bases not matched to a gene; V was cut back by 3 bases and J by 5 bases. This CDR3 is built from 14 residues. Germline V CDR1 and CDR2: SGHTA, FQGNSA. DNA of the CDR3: TGTGCCAGCAGCTTGGACAGGGGGAAGTATGGCTACACCTTC. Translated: CASSLDRGKYGYTF.

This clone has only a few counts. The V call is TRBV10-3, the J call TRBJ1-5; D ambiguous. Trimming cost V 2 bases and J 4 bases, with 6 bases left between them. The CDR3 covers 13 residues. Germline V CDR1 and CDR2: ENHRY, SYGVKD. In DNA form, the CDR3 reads TGTGCCATCAGTGAGGTAGAGAATCAGCCCCAGCATTTT. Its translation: CAISEVENQPQHF.

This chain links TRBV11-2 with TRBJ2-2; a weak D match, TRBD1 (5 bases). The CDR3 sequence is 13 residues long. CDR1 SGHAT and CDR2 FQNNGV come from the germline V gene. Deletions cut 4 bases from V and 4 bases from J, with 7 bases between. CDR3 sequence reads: CASSSQGTGELFF. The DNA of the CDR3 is TGTGCCAGCAGCTCCCAGGGCACCGGGGAGCTGTTTTTT. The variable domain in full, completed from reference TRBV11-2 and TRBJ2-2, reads EAGVAQSPRYKIIEKRQSVAFWCNPISGHATLYWYQQILGQGPKLLIQFQNNGVVDDSQLPKDRFSAERLKGVDSTLKIQPAKLEDSAVYLCASSSQGTGELFFGEGSRLTVL.

The DNA of the CDR3 is TGCAGCGTTGAAGGCAGGCCAAAGGGGGAGACCCAGTACTTC. Translated: CSVEGRPKGETQYF. This sequence joins TRBV29-1 and TRBJ2-5; D possibly corresponds to TRBD1 (5 bases). This CDR3 spans 14 amino acids. Per germline, CDR1 SQVTM and CDR2 ANQGSEA. The germline V and J ends were trimmed by 1 base and 5 bases, with 14 bases remaining between them.

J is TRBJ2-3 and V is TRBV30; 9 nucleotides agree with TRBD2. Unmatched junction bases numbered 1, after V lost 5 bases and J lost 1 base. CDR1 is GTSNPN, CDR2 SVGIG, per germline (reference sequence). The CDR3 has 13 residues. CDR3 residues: CAWSSGGTDTQYF. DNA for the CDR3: TGTGCCTGGTCTAGCGGGGGCACAGATACGCAGTATTTT.